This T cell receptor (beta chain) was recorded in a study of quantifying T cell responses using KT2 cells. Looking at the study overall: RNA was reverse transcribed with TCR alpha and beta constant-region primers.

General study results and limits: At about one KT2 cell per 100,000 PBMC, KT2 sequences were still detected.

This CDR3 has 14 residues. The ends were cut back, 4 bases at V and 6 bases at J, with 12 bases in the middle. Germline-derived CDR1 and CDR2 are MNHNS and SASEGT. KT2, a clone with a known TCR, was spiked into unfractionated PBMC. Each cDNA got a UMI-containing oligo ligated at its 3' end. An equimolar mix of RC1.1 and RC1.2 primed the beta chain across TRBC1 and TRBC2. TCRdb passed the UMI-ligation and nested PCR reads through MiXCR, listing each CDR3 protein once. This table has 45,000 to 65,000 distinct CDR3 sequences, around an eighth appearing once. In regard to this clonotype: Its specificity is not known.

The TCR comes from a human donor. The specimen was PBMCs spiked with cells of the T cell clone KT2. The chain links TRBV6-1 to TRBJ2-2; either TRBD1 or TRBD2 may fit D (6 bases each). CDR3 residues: CASSGTGRSGELFF. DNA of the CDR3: TGTGCCAGCAGTGGCACAGGGAGGTCCGGGGAGCTGTTTTTT.